These 10 T cell receptor beta chains came from one sample sequenced in a study of PD-1 blockade in classical Hodgkin lymphoma. The protocol was immunoSEQ multiplex PCR, while the TCRdb copy is restricted to in-frame clones and leaves out a portion. The sample lists approximately 89,000 clones, 65% to 85% seen once, with over 9% in the top ten. Each patient experienced a relapse that followed autologous stem cell transplantation, and brentuximab vedotin exposure varied. The sequences come from peripheral blood mononuclear cells (PBMCs), collected at baseline. Receptors were obtained from a human donor with classical Hodgkin lymphoma.

The chain uses TRBV6-5 and TRBJ2-7; unclear D gene. The CDR3 runs 12 residues. Germline V CDR1 and CDR2: MNHEY, SVGAGI. V was clipped by 1 base and J by 6 bases, with 7 bases between them. The CDR3 DNA reads TGTGCCAGCAGTTACTACCTAGGCGAGCAGTACTTC. It is translated as CASSYYLGEQYF.

This chain uses TRBV7-3 with TRBJ2-5; 9 bases fit TRBD2. Germline assignment: CDR1 SGHTA and CDR2 FQGTGA. The CDR3 is 15 residues long. The J segment lost 4 bases and the V segment lost 7 bases, leaving 10 bases of the junction unmatched. CDR3 sequence: CASTASGTPGETQYF. CDR3 coding DNA: TGTGCCAGCACGGCTAGCGGGACCCCTGGAGAGACCCAGTACTTC.

V and J are TRBV19 and TRBJ2-5, with 8 bases that match TRBD1. Germline loops: CDR1 LNHDA, CDR2 SQIVND (reference sequence). Trimming at V came to 4 bases and at J to 2 bases, leaving 6 bases not matched to a gene. This CDR3 region has 15 residues. Here the CDR3 reads CASSTPYRGQETQYF. The CDR3, as DNA: TGTGCCAGTAGTACCCCCTACAGGGGGCAAGAGACCCAGTACTTC.

This rearrangement joins TRBV10-3 to TRBJ2-7; no reliable D call. V gave up 7 bases and J gave up 6 bases, with 19 bases separating them. This CDR3 region has 14 residues. CDR1 is ENHRY and CDR2 is SYGVKD in the germline V gene. The CDR3 DNA reads as TGTGCCATCAAGTTGGGCTCCCCGGGTAGCGAGCAGTACTTC. Translated: CAIKLGSPGSEQYF.

This clone appeared a few times. This CDR3 is also generated by other DNA sequences in the sample. The chain employs TRBV7-8 and TRBJ2-7; D not certain. Germline V gene data show CDR1 as SGHVS and CDR2 as FQNEAQ. This CDR3 contains 14 residues. Trimming shortened V by 1 base and J by 3 bases, and 10 bases separated the two germline ends. Written as DNA, the CDR3 is TGTGCCAGCAGCTTAGTTGCTCTGGGCTACGAGCAGTACTTC. Translating gives CASSLVALGYEQYF.

With regard to this clone: Other DNA sequences from this sample encode an identical CDR3 as well. The chain carries TRBV6-5 and TRBJ2-7; D remains ambiguous. Germline-derived CDR1 and CDR2 are MNHEY and SVGAGI. The V end was cut by 3 bases, the J end by 2 bases, with 8 bases between. CDR3 size: 13 residues. This CDR3 reads CASSYGGTYEQYF. In DNA, the CDR3 is TGTGCCAGCAGTTATGGCGGAACCTACGAGCAGTACTTC.

The chain links TRBV5-1 to TRBJ2-7; D may be TRBD1 (5 bases). In germline, CDR1 is SGHRS, CDR2 YFSETQ. This CDR3 is built from 14 residues. V was trimmed by 0 bases and J by 2 bases, leaving 9 bases between them. This CDR3 reads CASSLGGATYEQYF. In nucleotides, the CDR3 is TGCGCCAGCAGCTTGGGGGGCGCGACCTACGAGCAGTACTTC.

The V gene is TRBV5-6, the J gene TRBJ2-4, with D tentatively TRBD1 or TRBD2 (6 bases each). The CDR3 runs 15 residues. The V gene lost 3 bases and the J gene lost 1 base, with 11 bases spanning the gap. Germline V gene data show CDR1 as SGHDT and CDR2 as YYEEEE. The DNA for the CDR3 is TGTGCCAGCAGCTCGGGGGCGGGGGCCAAAAACATTCAGTACTTC. Its translation is CASSSGAGAKNIQYF.

This chain uses TRBV5-6 with TRBJ2-5, with 9 bases aligning to TRBD1. The CDR3 length is 13 residues. V trimming: 2 bases; J trimming: 5 bases; junction bases outside the gene matches: 1. Germline V gives CDR1 SGHDT, CDR2 YYEEEE. CDR3 DNA sequence: TGTGCCAGCAGCTTAGACAGGGGGGAGACCCAGTACTTC. Translating it yields CASSLDRGETQYF. Full variable domain (missing parts from reference TRBV5-6 and TRBJ2-5): DAGVTQSPTHLIKTRGQQVTLRCSPKSGHDTVSWYQQALGQGPQFIFQYYEEEERQRGNFPDRFSGHQFPNYSSELNVNALLLGDSALYLCASSLDRGETQYFGPGTRLLVL.

The rearrangement uses TRBV29-1 and TRBJ2-3; 10 bases are a match to TRBD2. The CDR3 runs 16 residues. J was trimmed by 0 bases and V by 4 bases; bases with no gene match: 7. Germline CDR1 SQVTM, CDR2 ANQGSEA. CDR3 sequence: CSVAGLAATSTDTQYF. The CDR3 region has the DNA TGCAGCGTTGCTGGACTAGCGGCTACTAGCACAGATACGCAGTATTTT.